This entry concerns a single T cell receptor (beta chain). As yet, its antigen is unknown. The data are from a study of cytomegalovirus exposure and HLA in healthy donors. At the level of the study: Researchers previously reported finding about 110 million unique TCR beta sequences from 170 million or so T cells.

V gave up 6 bases and J gave up 4 bases; unmatched junction bases: 9. Germline-derived CDR1 and CDR2 are SQVTM and ANQGSEA. The CDR3 contains 13 residues. Whole-study findings and limits: The study put 160 or so TCR beta chains on its list as cytomegalovirus-associated. One variant, a missense change in DCLRE1C, was linked in a later analysis to TCR beta V- and J-gene trimming.

The PCR made use of 60 Vbeta and 13 Jbeta primers. Generated by immunoSEQ multiplex PCR, the TCRdb table keeps only in-frame clones and is missing some. This sample has 110,000 or so clones; about 61% occur once, and the top ten carry roughly 8.3%. This clonotype was obtained from a man younger than 35 in good health and CMV-seropositive. Sequencing was performed on PBMCs. V and J are TRBV29-1 and TRBJ2-7, with 7 bases that match TRBD1. CDR3 amino acids: CSVKTGLSYEQYF. Written as DNA, the CDR3 is TGCAGCGTGAAGACAGGGCTTAGTTACGAGCAGTACTTC.